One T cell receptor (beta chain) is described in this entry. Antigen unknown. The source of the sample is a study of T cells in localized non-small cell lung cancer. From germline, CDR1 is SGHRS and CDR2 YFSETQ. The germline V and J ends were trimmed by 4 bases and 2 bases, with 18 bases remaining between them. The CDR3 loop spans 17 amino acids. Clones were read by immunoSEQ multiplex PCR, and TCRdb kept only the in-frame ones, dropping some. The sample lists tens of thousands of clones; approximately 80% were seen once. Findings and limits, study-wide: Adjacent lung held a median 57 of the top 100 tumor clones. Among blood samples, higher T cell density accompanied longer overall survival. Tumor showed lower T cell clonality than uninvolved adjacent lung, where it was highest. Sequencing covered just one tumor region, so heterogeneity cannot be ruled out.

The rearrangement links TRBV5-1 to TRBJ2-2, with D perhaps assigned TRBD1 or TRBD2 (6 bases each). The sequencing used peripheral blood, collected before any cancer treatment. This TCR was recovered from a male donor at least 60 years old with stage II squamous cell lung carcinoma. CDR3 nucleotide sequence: TGCGCCAGCAGCCGGCCCGATGGAGGGGGAAACACCGGGGAGCTGTTTTTT. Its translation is CASSRPDGGGNTGELFF.